The next 17 T cell receptor beta chains were all read from a single sample in a study of cytomegalovirus exposure and HLA in healthy donors (dated by TCRdb to 2017 to 2019). To prepare the library, the immunoSEQ multiplex PCR assay was applied. A mixture of 60 forward primers for TCR Vbeta segments and 13 reverse primers for TCR Jbeta segments was used in the multiplex PCR. The source is immuneACCESS, and TCRdb retained only in-frame sequences with V and J called. Part of the clones is not carried over; for the studies checked, unresolved V genes explain less than half of this, and the remainder is unexplained. This sample has around 96,000 clones in its table, and about 80% of those were observed once. Of the sample, 10% is held by the ten largest clones. Sequenced material: PBMCs. The receptor set was obtained from a man aged 25 to 40 in good health and CMV-seropositive.

This clone was seen more than once but under ten times. V and J are TRBV5-1 and TRBJ1-5; TRBD1 aligns across 7 bases. This CDR3 is built from 14 residues. CDR1 and CDR2 (germline): SGHRS, YFSETQ. Losses at the gene ends were 4 bases for V and 3 bases for J; bases not matched to a gene: 4. CDR3 loop: CASSLGQDNQPQHF. In DNA, the CDR3 is TGCGCCAGCAGCCTCGGACAGGACAATCAGCCCCAGCATTTT.

This clone was seen only a few times. J is TRBJ2-2 and V is TRBV28, with D maybe TRBD2 (6 bases). CDR3 length equals 13 residues. Germline V lookup: CDR1 MDHEN, CDR2 SYDVKM. Trimming cost V 7 bases and J 6 bases, with 12 bases left between them. This CDR3 reads CASTMGGAGELFF. In nucleotides, the CDR3 is TGTGCCAGCACCATGGGGGGTGCCGGGGAGCTGTTTTTT.

The V gene is TRBV28, the J gene TRBJ1-2; 8 nucleotides agree with TRBD1. Trimming took 5 bases from V and 8 from J; bases not matched to a gene: 10. The CDR3 is made up of 14 amino acids. The germline V gene encodes CDR1 MDHEN and CDR2 SYDVKM. CDR3: CASSTLGQGGGYTF. The CDR3 bases are TGTGCCAGCAGTACCCTCGGACAGGGAGGGGGCTACACCTTC.

The chain combines TRBV2 with TRBJ1-6; 7 bases align to TRBD1. This CDR3 is built from 14 residues. Trimming cost V 5 bases and J 10 bases; bases outside gene matches: 8. The germline V gene has CDR1 SNHLY and CDR2 FYNNEI. In nucleotides, the CDR3 is TGTGCCAGCAGTTCGACAGGGCTCAGCTCACCCCTCCACTTT. Translated, it gives CASSSTGLSSPLHF.

The rearrangement uses TRBV11-2 and TRBJ1-5; TRBD1 agrees at 7 bases. The CDR3 runs 15 residues. V was clipped by 4 bases and J by 4 bases; unmatched bases: 7. Per germline, CDR1 SGHAT and CDR2 FQNNGV. CDR3 loop: CASSSGQWPNQPQHF. CDR3 DNA: TGTGCCAGCAGCTCGGGACAGTGGCCAAATCAGCCCCAGCATTTT.

This clone occurred a few times. The chain couples TRBV5-5 to TRBJ1-4, with 12 nucleotides matching TRBD1. This CDR3 contains 16 residues. Trimming at V came to 4 bases and at J to 8 bases, leaving 9 bases not matched to a gene. CDR1 and CDR2 (germline): SGHKS, YYEKEE (reference sequence). CDR3 residues: CASSPSGQGAVEKLFF. The CDR3 nucleotides are TGTGCCAGCAGCCCATCGGGACAGGGGGCGGTAGAAAAACTGTTTTTT.

J is TRBJ2-7 and V is TRBV5-1; 12 nucleotides agree with TRBD2. V shed 3 bases and J 3 bases; nucleotides not matched to a gene: 4. The CDR3 loop spans 15 amino acids. In germline, CDR1 is SGHRS, CDR2 YFSETQ. CDR3 sequence: CASSSGLAGYYEQYF. CDR3 DNA sequence: TGCGCCAGCAGCTCTGGACTAGCGGGGTACTACGAGCAGTACTTC.

The chain uses TRBV7-3 and TRBJ2-3; 13 nucleotides line up with TRBD2. The CDR3 length is 16 residues. V lost 5 bases to trimming and J lost 1 base; unmatched junction nucleotides: 3. Germline V lookup: CDR1 SGHTA, CDR2 FQGTGA. The CDR3 nucleotides read TGTGCCAGCAGCCCCGGGACTAGCGGGGGCACAGATACGCAGTATTTT. Its translation is CASSPGTSGGTDTQYF.

The chain links TRBV7-9 to TRBJ1-2; no reliable D call. Germline V gene data show CDR1 as SEHNR and CDR2 as FQNEAQ (reference sequence). The CDR3 has 10 amino acids. Between the trimmed V and J ends, which lost 5 bases and 6 bases, there was a span of 4 bases. CDR3 DNA sequence: TGTGCCAGCAGCGAGGATGGCTACACCTTC. This gives the protein CASSEDGYTF. Drawing the rest from reference TRBV7-9 and TRBJ1-2, the complete variable domain is DTGVSQNPRHKITKRGQNVTFRCDPISEHNRLYWYRQTLGQGPEFLTYFQNEAQLEKSRLLSDRFSAERPKGSFSTLEIQRTEQGDSAMYLCASSEDGYTFGSGTRLTVV.

The count of this clone is one. The genes are TRBV28 and TRBJ2-1; 16 bases map to TRBD2. Germline CDR1 reads MDHEN; CDR2 reads SYDVKM. The CDR3 contains 15 residues. Losses at the gene ends were 4 bases for V and 12 bases for J; bases not matched to a gene: 6. The CDR3 nucleotides read TGTGCCAGCAGTTCCGGGACTAGCGGGGGGGTCTTGCAGTTCTTC. It is translated as CASSSGTSGGVLQFF.

The V call is TRBV19, the J call TRBJ2-3; TRBD2 matches at 12 bases. The CDR3 spans 18 residues. V trimming: 5 bases; J trimming: 1 base; junction bases outside the gene matches: 10. Germline lookup yields CDR1 LNHDA and CDR2 SQIVND (reference sequence). CDR3: CASSPRLTSGGRTDTQYF. Here the CDR3 DNA reads TGTGCCAGTAGTCCCCGGCTGACTAGCGGGGGCCGCACAGATACGCAGTATTTT.

The chain combines TRBV6-5 with TRBJ2-5; the D gene is possibly TRBD1 (6 bases). This CDR3 contains 14 residues. Trimming shortened V by 2 bases and J by 5 bases, and 12 bases separated the two germline ends. The V gene's germline CDR1 is MNHEY and CDR2 SVGAGI. The CDR3 region has the DNA TGTGCCAGCAGTTACGGGGGCGAAAGGGAGACCCAGTACTTC. Protein product: CASSYGGERETQYF.

V gene TRBV4-2 combines with J gene TRBJ1-6, with a tentative D call TRBD1 (5 bases). CDR3 size: 15 residues. In germline, CDR1 is LGHNA, CDR2 YNFKEQ. Trimming stripped 3 bases from V and 6 bases from J, with 12 bases between. The CDR3 loop reads CASSQLGVSNSPLHF. In DNA, the CDR3 is TGTGCCAGCAGCCAGTTAGGGGTCTCTAATTCACCCCTCCACTTT.

The chain couples TRBV7-3 to TRBJ2-1, with 10 bases aligning to TRBD2. This CDR3 comprises 15 residues. Trimming cost V 2 bases and J 6 bases; bases outside gene matches: 4. Germline CDR1 SGHTA, CDR2 FQGTGA. CDR3 sequence (DNA): TGTGCCAGCAGCTTACTAGCGGGGGTAATCAATGAGCAGTTCTTC. This encodes CASSLLAGVINEQFF.

The V call is TRBV6-1, the J call TRBJ2-3, with 7 bases that match TRBD1. The CDR3 is made up of 14 amino acids. The ends lost 8 bases at V and 4 bases at J; junction bases unmatched: 9. Germline V gene data show CDR1 as MNHNS and CDR2 as SASEGT. The CDR3 sequence is CASPPEQGSDTQYF. CDR3 bases: TGTGCCAGCCCTCCGGAACAGGGGTCAGATACGCAGTATTTT.

V is TRBV4-1 and J is TRBJ1-4, with TRBD1 identical over 8 bases. The CDR3 contains 14 residues. Germline CDR1 is MGHRA and CDR2 is YSYEKL. V was clipped by 6 bases and J by 8 bases; unmatched bases: 8. CDR3 residues: CASRPTGAGEKLFF. CDR3 DNA: TGCGCCAGCAGGCCGACAGGGGCTGGGGAAAAACTGTTTTTT.

The chain combines TRBV4-1 with TRBJ2-7, with 9 bases lining up with TRBD1. Germline lookup yields CDR1 MGHRA and CDR2 YSYEKL. The CDR3 runs 16 residues. V lost 3 bases and J lost 5; bases outside the gene matches: 11. The CDR3 loop reads CASSQYWDRARDEQYF. The CDR3 region has the DNA TGCGCCAGCAGCCAGTATTGGGACAGGGCTAGAGACGAGCAGTACTTC.